The rows below give T cell receptor beta chains drawn from one sample of a study of shared T cell receptors in the human thymus. Repertoires were generated with immunoSEQ multiplex PCR, while TCRdb's copy carries only in-frame clones and drops some. The table lists 55,000 to 75,000 clones, nearly 95% of them singletons. The specimen was thymocytes. All receptors derive from a human donor. The CDR3 runs from the conserved cysteine through the conserved F or W. The D gene is left open where the match is weak.

D gene	V gene	J gene	CDR3 protein	CDR3 DNA
NA	TRBV5-1	TRBJ1-3	CASSPDSSGNTIYF	TGCGCCAGCAGCCCGGACAGTTCTGGAAACACCATATATTTT
NA	TRBV4-2	TRBJ1-1	CASSPRLGGCDAEAFF	TGTGCCAGCAGCCCCCGGTTGGGGGGATGTGACGCTGAAGCTTTCTTT
NA	TRBV10-1	TRBJ2-2	CARNLRAGELFF	NA
NA	TRBV4-3	TRBJ1-2	CASSQVGYHRARISNYGYTF	TGCGCCAGCAGCCAAGTGGGGTACCATAGGGCCAGAATTTCGAACTATGGCTACACCTTC
NA	TRBV14	TRBJ1-1	CASSHTTQRDTEAFF	TGTGCCAGCAGCCATACGACACAAAGGGACACTGAAGCTTTCTTT
NA	TRBV4-2	TRBJ2-7	CASSQGRGTYEQYF	TGTGCCAGCAGCCAAGGGAGAGGGACCTACGAGCAGTACTTC
NA	TRBV9	TRBJ1-1	CASSVATVRAFF	TGTGCCAGCAGCGTCGCAACGGTTCGAGCTTTCTTT
NA	TRBV11-1	TRBJ2-3	CASSLIFGLTDTQYF	TGTGCCAGCAGCTTAATCTTCGGGTTAACAGATACGCAGTATTTT
NA	TRBV12-5	TRBJ2-3	CASGLVTATNRYSTDTQYF	TGTGCTAGTGGTTTGGTCACAGCAACCAATAGATATAGCACAGATACGCAGTATTTT
NA	TRBV5-1	TRBJ1-2	CASSYRPGGYGYTF	TGCGCCAGCAGTTATCGACCTGGCGGATATGGCTACACCTTC